This T cell receptor (beta chain) was found in a study of cytomegalovirus exposure and HLA in healthy donors. Overall study: Assignment to the Caucasian-associated ancestry cluster applied to around 82% of the approximately 390 genotyped donors.

Points on this clone: Its target is unknown.

Broader study findings: It was in a later analysis that TCR association rates were seen to vary by HLA locus, highest for DRB1 and lowest for HLA-C.

The CDR3 consists of 15 residues. Trimming took 3 bases from V and 0 from J; bases not matched to a gene: 5. CDR1 and CDR2 (germline): SGDLS, YYNGEE. Amplification used 60 Vbeta primers and 13 Jbeta primers. Data came from immunoSEQ multiplex PCR; TCRdb stores just in-frame clones and leaves some out. Counted here are about 140,000 clones, roughly 80% occurring once; the ten biggest clones make up roughly 4%. J is TRBJ1-2 and V is TRBV9; 7 nucleotides match TRBD1. Material for sequencing was PBMCs. The TCR comes from a woman aged 40 to 50 in good health and CMV-seropositive. For the CDR3, the DNA is TGTGCCAGCAGCGCGCACGGGACAGCTAACTATGGCTACACCTTC. It specifies CASSAHGTANYGYTF.